Below are 8 T cell receptor beta chains sequenced from a single sample in a study. TCRdb re-derived calls from the RT-PCR reads in MiXCR, one entry per CDR3 protein. Of around 700,000 distinct CDR3 sequences listed, 13% to 15% are singletons. Input material: memory CD4+ T cells from blood. The receptor set was obtained from a female donor in good health, serving as a healthy control.

This clonotype has a handful of counts. This chain uses TRBV28 with TRBJ2-3; 7 positions match TRBD2. Germline V CDR1 and CDR2: MDHEN, SYDVKM. V lost 5 bases to trimming and J lost 7 bases; unmatched junction nucleotides: 9. The CDR3 consists of 14 residues. In nucleotides, the CDR3 is TGTGCCAGCAGTACCTCTAGCGGACCAAATACGCAGTATTTT. Translation gives CASSTSSGPNTQYF.

The chain uses TRBV28 and TRBJ2-3; 10 bases align to TRBD1. CDR1 and CDR2 (germline): MDHEN, SYDVKM. Trimming removed 7 bases from V and 3 bases from J; junction bases left unmatched: 10. The CDR3 sequence is 16 residues long. CDR3 sequence (DNA): TGTGCCAGCAACCTAGACAGGGGGCGCGGTACAGATACGCAGTATTTT. Protein product: CASNLDRGRGTDTQYF.

This clonotype has a handful of counts. The genes are TRBV7-2 and TRBJ1-2, with TRBD1 as a possible D gene (5 bases). Germline assignment: CDR1 SGHTA and CDR2 FQGNSA. The V end was cut by 1 base, the J end by 4 bases, with 13 bases between. This CDR3 region has 15 residues. This chain's CDR3 is CASSLGGDSPYGYTF. CDR3 bases: TGTGCCAGCAGCTTAGGGGGTGACAGTCCCTATGGCTACACCTTC. Looking up the rest from reference TRBV7-2 and TRBJ1-2 gives the full variable domain: GAGVSQSPSNKVTEKGKDVELRCDPISGHTALYWYRQSLGQGLEFLIYFQGNSAPDKSGLPSDRFSAERTGGSVSTLTIQRTQQEDSAVYLCASSLGGDSPYGYTFGSGTRLTVV.

This clonotype was counted a few times. The gene calls are TRBV5-1 and TRBJ2-2; TRBD1 might be the D (6 bases). This CDR3 region has 14 residues. V lost 0 bases, J lost 5 bases, and 8 bases lay in between. Per germline, CDR1 SGHRS and CDR2 YFSETQ. CDR3 nucleotides: TGCGCCAGCAGCTTGGCCCAGGGGACCGGGGAGCTGTTTTTT. Protein: CASSLAQGTGELFF.

This clonotype was detected a few times. This rearrangement joins TRBV5-1 to TRBJ2-2; TRBD2 aligns across 9 bases. This CDR3 has 17 residues. V lost 1 base and J lost 3; bases outside the gene matches: 7. The V gene's germline CDR1 is SGHRS and CDR2 YFSETQ. For the CDR3, the DNA is TGCGCCAGCAGCTTGTCAGGTAGCGGGAGAGACACCGGGGAGCTGTTTTTT. This sequence encodes CASSLSGSGRDTGELFF. The complete variable domain, with remaining parts taken from reference TRBV5-1 and TRBJ2-2, reads KAGVTQTPRYLIKTRGQQVTLSCSPISGHRSVSWYQQTPGQGLQFLFEYFSETQRNKGNFPGRFSGRQFSNSRSEMNVSTLELGDSALYLCASSLSGSGRDTGELFFGEGSRLTVL.

This clonotype was seen a handful of times. The rearrangement uses TRBV6-6 and TRBJ2-3; D call uncertain. CDR3 length equals 15 residues. V lost 2 bases to trimming and J lost 5 bases, with 14 bases between them. CDR1 and CDR2 (germline): MNHNY, SVGAGI (reference sequence). In nucleotides, the CDR3 is TGTGCCAGCAGTTACAGTGGCAGGACGGGAGATACGCAGTATTTT. Translation gives CASSYSGRTGDTQYF.

The chain combines TRBV7-2 with TRBJ1-3; TRBD1 might be the D (6 bases). Trimming shortened V by 3 bases and J by 2 bases, and 11 bases separated the two germline ends. Germline assignment: CDR1 SGHTA and CDR2 FQGNSA. The CDR3 totals 15 residues. CDR3: CASSFLQGPGNTIYF. Written as DNA, the CDR3 is TGTGCCAGCAGCTTTCTACAGGGCCCTGGAAACACCATATATTTT.

Comment on this clonotype: This may be a read error: a much more frequent sequence differs by one nucleotide. V is TRBV20-1 and J is TRBJ2-7; TRBD1 matches at 8 bases. With V trimmed by 2 bases and J by 5 bases, 5 bases remained unmatched. Germline V lookup: CDR1 DFQATT, CDR2 SNEGSKA (reference sequence). The CDR3 spans 13 residues. CDR3 nucleotides: TGCAGTGCTAGACAGACAGGGGACCACGAGCAGTACTTC. This gives the protein CSARQTGDHEQYF.